The 32 T cell receptor beta chains listed next were all sequenced from one sample in a study of T cells in Graves' hyperthyroidism and ophthalmopathy. Researchers amplified the TCR beta CDR3 regions from RNA transcripts. The primer set for the first-round RT-PCR of the TCR CDR3 was HTBI. Each CDR3 protein is one row after TCRdb ran MiXCR on the multiplex PCR reads. The table shows 640,000 or so distinct CDR3 sequences, with approximately 15% occurring only once. Sequenced: blood. The receptors derive from a middle-aged woman with Graves' ophthalmopathy.

This clonotype was observed many times. The rearrangement joins TRBV12-3 or TRBV12-4 to TRBJ2-7; TRBD2 matches at 7 bases. CDR3 length: 16 residues. V shed 5 bases, J shed 6 bases, and the junction held 16 bases outside the gene matches. CDR3 sequence: CASSRDLGLGGSEQYF. The CDR3 region has the DNA TGTGCCAGCAGTCGAGATTTGGGACTCGGGGGGTCCGAGCAGTACTTC.

This clonotype was observed once. The chain links TRBV12-3 or TRBV12-4 to TRBJ2-2; D might be TRBD2 (6 bases). The CDR3 loop spans 11 amino acids. The CDR3 DNA is TGTTCCACCCGGGGGTCTGGGGAGCTGTTTTTT. It translates to CSTRGSGELFF.

This clonotype has ten or more counts. The rearrangement joins TRBV28 to TRBJ2-7; TRBD2 agrees at 7 bases. The V and J ends lost 4 bases and 3 bases, in that order; junction bases with no gene match: 9. This CDR3 spans 15 amino acids. Looked up from germline, CDR1 is MDHEN and CDR2 is SYDVKM. DNA for the CDR3: TGTGCCAGCAGTTCAGCGGGGCCCCACTACTACGAGCAGTACTTC. The encoded protein is CASSSAGPHYYEQYF.

The chain joins TRBV28 to TRBJ1-3; D is unclear. The germline V gene has CDR1 MDHEN and CDR2 SYDVKM. Trimming cost V 8 bases and J 0 bases, with 11 bases left between them. The length of the CDR3 is 14 residues. DNA of the CDR3: TGTGCCAGCTTGAAGCAGACCTCTGGAAACACCATATATTTT. Translation: CASLKQTSGNTIYF.

The chain employs TRBV13 and TRBJ2-7; weak D call: TRBD1 (6 bases). Germline V gene sequence: CDR1 PRHDT, CDR2 FYEKMQ (reference sequence). The CDR3 is 15 residues long. V was cut by 4 bases and J by 3 bases, with 16 bases left in between. DNA of the CDR3: TGTGCCAGCAGCTCCCGGGACACCAGTTTCTACGAGCAGTACTTC. As protein: CASSSRDTSFYEQYF.

Comments on this clonotype: One end of the junction varies from germline; a read error may be responsible. The chain has TRBV28 and TRBJ2-5, with D possibly TRBD1 on 6 matching bases. This CDR3 has 15 residues. Looked up from germline, CDR1 is MDHEN and CDR2 is SYDVKM. DNA for the CDR3: TGTGCCAGCAGTTTACCGCAGGGGTACCAAGAGACCCAGTGCTTC. It translates to CASSLPQGYQETQCF. Supplemented by reference TRBV28 and TRBJ2-5, the full variable domain reads DVKVTQSSRYLVKRTGEKVFLECVQDMDHENMFWYRQDPGLGLRLIYFSYDVKMKEKGDIPEGYSVSREKKERFSLILESASTNQTSMYLCASSLPQGYQETQCFGPGTRLLVL.

At least ten counts were recorded for this clonotype. The chain joins TRBV29-1 to TRBJ2-5; the D is unclear. Trimming shortened V by 5 bases and J by 5 bases, and 12 bases separated the two germline ends. CDR3 size: 12 residues. Germline CDR1 reads SQVTM; CDR2 reads ANQGSEA. CDR3 sequence (DNA): TGCAGCGTTCCCGCCCGGCGGGAGACCCAGTACTTC. It yields the protein CSVPARRETQYF.

This clonotype has a handful of counts. The chain has TRBV11-1 and TRBJ2-2; a weak D match, TRBD1 (6 bases). With 3 bases removed from V and 4 bases from J, the gap between germline ends came to 12 bases. The CDR3 length is 15 residues. The V gene's germline CDR1 is SGHAT and CDR2 FQDESV (reference sequence). This chain's CDR3 is CASSFFRGATGELFF. CDR3 nucleotide sequence: TGTGCCAGCAGCTTTTTCAGGGGCGCCACCGGGGAGCTGTTTTTT.

This clonotype appeared many times. V is TRBV29-1 and J is TRBJ2-7; D might be TRBD2 (5 bases). Between the trimmed V and J ends, which lost 6 bases and 4 bases, there was a span of 16 bases. CDR1 and CDR2 from the germline V gene are SQVTM and ANQGSEA. The CDR3 contains 13 residues. CDR3 protein: CSVVGDNSYEQYF. The DNA of the CDR3 is TGCAGCGTGGTCGGGGATAATTCGTACGAGCAGTACTTC.

Only a few counts were recorded for this clonotype. The chain uses TRBV27 and TRBJ2-7; 7 nucleotides align to TRBD2. The CDR3 covers 14 residues. V lost 6 bases to trimming and J lost 6 bases; unmatched junction nucleotides: 11. In germline, CDR1 is MNHEY, CDR2 SMNVEV (reference sequence). Here the CDR3 reads CASRPFPTSAEQYF. The CDR3, as DNA: TGTGCCAGCAGACCTTTCCCAACTAGCGCCGAGCAGTACTTC.

This clonotype came up many times. This clone may be a read error of a much larger clone one base away. The V gene is TRBV12-3 or TRBV12-4, the J gene TRBJ1-2; the D gene is possibly TRBD1 (5 bases). Trimming took 5 bases from V and 10 from J, leaving 26 bases between them. The CDR3 covers 16 residues. CDR3 protein: CASSPSWDRNGHDYTF. The CDR3 nucleotides read TGTGCCAGCAGTCCCTCATGGGACCGAAACGGCCATGACTACACCTTC.

This clonotype was recorded only once. Given a much more abundant clone one base away, this may be a read error. V gene TRBV30 combines with J gene TRBJ2-7; TRBD1 agrees at 11 bases. Germline V gene lookup returns CDR1 GTSNPN and CDR2 SVGIG (reference sequence). The CDR3 spans 13 residues. The CDR3 DNA reads as TGTGACTGGAGTGCGGGACAGGGGGGCGAGCAGTACTTC. This sequence encodes CDWSAGQGGEQYF. Full variable domain (rest looked up from reference TRBV30 and TRBJ2-7): SQTIHQWPATLVQPVGSPLSLECTVEGTSNPNLYWYRQAAGRGLQLLFYSVGIGQISSEVPQNLSASRPQDRQFILSSKKLLLSDSGFYLCDWSAGQGGEQYFGPGTRLTVT.

In this sample, this clonotype turned up many times. This rearrangement joins TRBV30 to TRBJ1-1; 9 bases line up with TRBD1. V lost 0 bases and J lost 10; bases outside the gene matches: 6. Germline V gene data show CDR1 as GTSNPN and CDR2 as SVGIG (reference sequence). The CDR3 spans 13 residues. CDR3 residues: CAWSVEGDRAAFF. CDR3 sequence (DNA): TGTGCCTGGAGTGTAGAGGGGGACAGGGCAGCTTTCTTT.

V usage is TRBV19 and J usage is TRBJ1-3; D is uncertain. Deletions cut 0 bases from V and 2 bases from J, with 2 bases between. Germline V lookup: CDR1 LNHDA, CDR2 SQIVND (reference sequence). The CDR3 is made up of 13 amino acids. The CDR3 sequence: CASSIDAGNTIYF. In DNA form, the CDR3 reads TGTGCCAGTAGTATAGACGCTGGAAACACCATATATTTT.

This clonotype has a count of ten or more. This chain links TRBV11-1 with TRBJ2-1; D is ambiguous. This CDR3 comprises 14 residues. Trimming left V 1 base short and J 3 bases short, with 7 bases between. Germline loops: CDR1 SGHAT, CDR2 FQDESV (reference sequence). The CDR3 region has the DNA TGTGCCAGCAGCTTAGGCAGTAACTACAATGAGCAGTTCTTC. Translation: CASSLGSNYNEQFF.

The V gene is TRBV6-4, the J gene TRBJ2-2; TRBD2 might be the D (6 bases). The CDR3 length is 15 residues. Germline V gene sequence: CDR1 MRHNA, CDR2 SNTAGT. Trimming took 2 bases from V and 5 from J, leaving 12 bases between them. The CDR3 spells CASSDVGTETGELFF. The CDR3 bases are TGTGCCAGCAGTGACGTCGGGACTGAGACCGGGGAGCTGTTTTTT.

The chain is built from TRBV10-3 and TRBJ2-7; 8 nucleotides align to TRBD1. Germline V gene lookup returns CDR1 ENHRY and CDR2 SYGVKD. V gave up 2 bases and J gave up 1 base; unmatched junction bases: 1. The CDR3 consists of 14 residues. CDR3 residues: CAISEDRGSYEQYF. CDR3 nucleotide sequence: TGTGCCATCAGTGAGGACAGGGGTTCCTACGAGCAGTACTTC.

In its sample, this clonotype was seen a few times. The chain uses TRBV20-1 and TRBJ2-7, with TRBD1 matching 10 bases. V dropped 6 bases and J dropped 1; count of bases not matched to a gene: 12. There are 16 residues in the CDR3. Germline CDR1 reads DFQATT; CDR2 reads SNEGSKA (reference sequence). CDR3 bases: TGCAGTGCCCAACCCCCGGGACAGGGGTCTTCCTACGAGCAGTACTTC. Translated: CSAQPPGQGSSYEQYF.

CDR3 sequence reads: CSAQKLGTGGNTEAFF. Here the CDR3 DNA reads TGCAGTGCTCAGAAGTTGGGGACAGGGGGGAACACTGAAGCTTTCTTT. The rearrangement uses TRBV20-1 and TRBJ1-1, with 11 nucleotides matching TRBD1. The CDR3 is 16 residues long. The germline V gene has CDR1 DFQATT and CDR2 SNEGSKA (reference sequence). V was pared by 5 bases and J by 1 base, with 9 bases of the junction left unmatched.

In this sample, this clonotype turned up once. The chain couples TRBV7-2 to TRBJ2-5; tentative D call: TRBD2 (5 bases). This CDR3 has 16 amino acids. Trimming stripped 5 bases from V and 1 base from J, with 17 bases between. Germline CDR1 reads SGHTA; CDR2 reads FQGNSA. CDR3 loop: CASSQQPSSFQETQYF. CDR3 DNA: TGTGCCAGCAGCCAGCAGCCTTCTAGCTTCCAAGAGACCCAGTACTTC. Complete variable domain (other parts from reference TRBV7-2 and TRBJ2-5): GAGVSQSPSNKVTEKGKDVELRCDPISGHTALYWYRQSLGQGLEFLIYFQGNSAPDKSGLPSDRFSAERTGGSVSTLTIQRTQQEDSAVYLCASSQQPSSFQETQYFGPGTRLLVL.

This clonotype was observed at least ten times. This chain connects TRBV20-1 to TRBJ1-1; D unclear. V dropped 7 bases and J dropped 1 base, with 13 bases sitting between them. The CDR3 contains 13 residues. The V gene's germline CDR1 is DFQATT and CDR2 SNEGSKA (reference sequence). The CDR3 DNA follows: TGCAGTGTCCTAAATCGGGGGAACACTGAAGCTTTCTTT. Residues: CSVLNRGNTEAFF.

This clonotype showed up many times. The CDR3 region has the DNA TGTGCTAGTGGTTTGGTAGAAGGACAGAGGAAAGAGACCCAGTACTTC. Translating it yields CASGLVEGQRKETQYF. V and J are TRBV12-5 and TRBJ2-5, with a possible D match to TRBD1 (6 bases). V gave up 0 bases and J gave up 3 bases, with 14 bases separating them. The CDR3 spans 16 residues. Germline V gives CDR1 LGHNT, CDR2 FRNRAP.

The chain uses TRBV2 and TRBJ2-2, with D tentatively TRBD1 (5 bases). The V gene lost 4 bases and the J gene lost 7 bases, with 16 bases spanning the gap. Germline lookup yields CDR1 SNHLY and CDR2 FYNNEI. This CDR3 comprises 15 residues. The CDR3 here is CASSVAGKNLGELFF. DNA of the CDR3: TGTGCCAGCAGTGTGGCAGGGAAGAATCTCGGGGAGCTGTTTTTT.

This clonotype appeared many times. The chain carries TRBV6-5 and TRBJ1-3, with D possibly being TRBD1 (5 bases). CDR1 is MNHEY, CDR2 SVGAGI, per germline. V was shortened by 4 bases and J by 5 bases, with 9 bases between the two germline ends. The length of the CDR3 is 13 residues. The DNA for the CDR3 is TGTGCCAGCAGTTCCGAGGGGCGAAACACCATATATTTT. This encodes CASSSEGRNTIYF.

This clonotype was counted a few times. V usage is TRBV4-3 and J usage is TRBJ2-7; D call uncertain. V was cut by 3 bases and J by 1 base, with 13 bases left in between. The CDR3 has 15 residues. Germline V lookup: CDR1 LGHNA, CDR2 YSLEER. In nucleotides, the CDR3 is TGCGCCAGCAGCCAGGCACCGGACGGATCCTACGAGCAGTACTTC. The encoded protein is CASSQAPDGSYEQYF.

This clonotype was counted at least ten times. V gene TRBV14 combines with J gene TRBJ1-2; 9 positions match TRBD1. After removal of 4 bases from V and 5 bases from J, the junction contained 5 bases not matched to a gene. The CDR3 is 14 amino acids. Germline V CDR1 and CDR2: SGHDN, FVKESK. As DNA, the CDR3 is TGTGCCAGCAGCCGACGACAGGGGGAATATGGCTACACCTTC. Translating gives CASSRRQGEYGYTF.

This clonotype was seen many times. V is TRBV27 and J is TRBJ2-5, with D uncertain. V was trimmed by 5 bases and J by 1 base, leaving 8 bases between them. CDR1 and CDR2 (germline): MNHEY, SMNVEV (reference sequence). This CDR3 comprises 13 residues. The CDR3 loop is CASSPDTQETQYF. The CDR3 DNA reads TGTGCCAGCAGTCCAGACACCCAAGAGACCCAGTACTTC.

This clonotype was seen a few times. In nucleotides, the CDR3 is TGTGCCAGCAGTGCACAGCAGGGAGTGGAGACCCAGTACTTC. Residues: CASSAQQGVETQYF. V usage is TRBV6-1 and J usage is TRBJ2-5; perhaps D is TRBD1 or TRBD2 (5 bases each). The CDR3 loop spans 14 amino acids. CDR1 MNHNS and CDR2 SASEGT come from the germline V gene. Trimming cost V 4 bases and J 5 bases, with 14 bases left between them.

This chain links TRBV3-1 with TRBJ1-1; maybe TRBD1 (5 bases). CDR1 is LGHDT and CDR2 is YNNKEL in the germline V gene (reference sequence). Trimming cost V 3 bases and J 2 bases, with 13 bases left between them. The CDR3 length is 15 residues. This CDR3 is CASSHIAQGNTEAFF. Here the CDR3 DNA reads TGTGCCAGCAGCCACATTGCTCAGGGAAACACTGAAGCTTTCTTT.

The V and J genes are TRBV5-1 and TRBJ2-5, with 12 bases aligning to TRBD1. There are 16 residues in the CDR3. CDR1 is SGHRS, CDR2 YFSETQ, per germline. The V and J ends lost 4 bases and 4 bases, in that order; junction bases with no gene match: 8. CDR3 nucleotide sequence: TGCGCCAGCAGCCCACTTGGGACAGGGGGCCGAGAGACCCAGTACTTC. This translates into CASSPLGTGGRETQYF.

This clonotype has ten or more counts. The chain is built from TRBV6-4 and TRBJ1-2; 8 nucleotides align to TRBD1. There are 17 residues in the CDR3. Germline CDR1 MRHNA, CDR2 SNTAGT. V shed 6 bases, J shed 2 bases, and the junction held 14 bases outside the gene matches. Here the CDR3 reads CASRPISGQGSNYGYTF. CDR3 bases: TGTGCCAGCAGACCCATCTCCGGACAGGGTTCAAACTATGGCTACACCTTC.

V gene TRBV5-1 combines with J gene TRBJ1-6; D is unclear. The CDR3 covers 14 residues. Trimming left V 1 base short and J 5 bases short, with 7 bases between. CDR1 and CDR2 from the germline V gene are SGHRS and YFSETQ. Here the CDR3 reads CASSLTANNSPLHF. Written as DNA, the CDR3 is TGCGCCAGCAGCTTGACAGCAAATAATTCACCCCTCCACTTT.